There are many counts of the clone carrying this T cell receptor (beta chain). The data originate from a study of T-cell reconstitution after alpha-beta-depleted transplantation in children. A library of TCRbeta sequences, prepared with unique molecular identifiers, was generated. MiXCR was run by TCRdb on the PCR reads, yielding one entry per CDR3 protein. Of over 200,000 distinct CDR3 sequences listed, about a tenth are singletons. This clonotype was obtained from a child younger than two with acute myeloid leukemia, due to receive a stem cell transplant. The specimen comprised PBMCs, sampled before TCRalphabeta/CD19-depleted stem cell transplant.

The CDR3 sequence is CASSLASGGQQSEAFF. CDR3 in DNA: TGTGCCAGCAGTTTAGCCTCCGGTGGTCAACAGTCGGAAGCTTTCTTT. The genes are TRBV12-3 or TRBV12-4 and TRBJ1-1; the D is unclear. The length of the CDR3 is 16 residues. V was cut by 0 bases and J by 8 bases, with 19 bases left in between.